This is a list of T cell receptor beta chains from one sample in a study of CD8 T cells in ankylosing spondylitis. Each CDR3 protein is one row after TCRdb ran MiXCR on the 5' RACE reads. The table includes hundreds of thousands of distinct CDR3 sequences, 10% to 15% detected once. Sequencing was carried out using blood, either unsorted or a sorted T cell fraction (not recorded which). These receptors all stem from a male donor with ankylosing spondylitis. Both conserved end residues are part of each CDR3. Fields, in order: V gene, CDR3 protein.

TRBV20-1	CSASPASGTDEQYF
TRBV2	CASRGRGETQYF
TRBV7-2	CASSLAPSGYEQYF
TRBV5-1	CASSVTAPYEQYF
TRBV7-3	CASSLGPGNSPLHF
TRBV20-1	CSAIQGSYNEQFF
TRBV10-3	CATGGEVSYEQYF
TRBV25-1	CASSESTGYTEAFF
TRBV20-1	CSARLAGGAYNEQFF
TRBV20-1	CSAQRGGRGTDTQYF
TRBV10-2	CASSDFEQGEMNTEAFF
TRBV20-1	CSAIASGGAKNIQYF
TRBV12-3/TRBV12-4	CASREAGQRHGYTF
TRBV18	CASSPVAGVISEQYF
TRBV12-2	CASRLANPGLGDRETQYF
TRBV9	CASSPGMDTQYF
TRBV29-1	CSVDGGHGYTF
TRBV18	CASSPQSTANYGYTF
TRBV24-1	CATSDLGGSGMNTGELFF
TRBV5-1	CASRTDSRSPNTEAFF
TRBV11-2	CASSLGTADYYGYTF
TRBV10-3	CAISEWGGRSTDTQYF
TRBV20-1	CSARDSSGSSYNEQFF
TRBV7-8	CASSLTGQGRDTQYF
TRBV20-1	CSARDRGSEQFF
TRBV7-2	CASSPETSSVGQYF
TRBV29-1	CSVLPRLLAKNEQFF
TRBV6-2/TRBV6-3	CASSFYEVGNVLTF
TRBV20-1	CSARGKWDLYEQYF
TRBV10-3	CAISDERKRSYEQYF
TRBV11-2	CASREIRRYEQYF
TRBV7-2	CASSLGGSLTYGYTF
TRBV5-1	CASSLFGRHTEAFF
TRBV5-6	CASSLQGHYEQYF
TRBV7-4	CASSHLGGAAENTEAFF
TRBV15	CATSRPLMNTEAFF
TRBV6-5	CASRYRGENTEAFF
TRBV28	CASTTEGGRGTEAFF
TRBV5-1	CASSLESGRDNSPLHF
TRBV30	CAWSVGQGNYGYTF
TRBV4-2	CASSQDPSRRGAQYNEQFF
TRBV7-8	CASSLAPDNTEAFF
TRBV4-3	CASSQWANYGYTF
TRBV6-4	CASSEKSGVYNYGYTF
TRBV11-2	CASSLRSSQFGANVLTF
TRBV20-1	CSAGPSPVHEQYF
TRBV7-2	CASSLAVTGVETQYF
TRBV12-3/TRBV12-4	CASSFKGGISYEQYF
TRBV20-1	CSGRGTGGVFF
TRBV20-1	CSAVRDQETQYF